The present TCR beta chain was sequenced within a study of cytomegalovirus exposure and HLA in healthy donors. The protocol was immunoSEQ multiplex PCR, while the TCRdb copy is restricted to in-frame clones and leaves out a portion. The repertoire includes approximately 160,000 clones, roughly 90% of them detected once, and 2% to 2.5% sits in the top ten. The origin of this receptor is a young woman in good health and CMV-seronegative. The specimen sequenced was PBMCs.

The CDR3 sequence is CASTASEFNQPQHF. The DNA for the CDR3 is TGTGCCAGTACCGCCTCCGAGTTTAACCAGCCCCAGCATTTT. This chain connects TRBV19 to TRBJ1-5; unclear D gene. Per germline, CDR1 LNHDA and CDR2 SQIVND (reference sequence). The CDR3 contains 14 residues. Trimming removed 7 bases at V and 7 bases at J, with 17 bases between.